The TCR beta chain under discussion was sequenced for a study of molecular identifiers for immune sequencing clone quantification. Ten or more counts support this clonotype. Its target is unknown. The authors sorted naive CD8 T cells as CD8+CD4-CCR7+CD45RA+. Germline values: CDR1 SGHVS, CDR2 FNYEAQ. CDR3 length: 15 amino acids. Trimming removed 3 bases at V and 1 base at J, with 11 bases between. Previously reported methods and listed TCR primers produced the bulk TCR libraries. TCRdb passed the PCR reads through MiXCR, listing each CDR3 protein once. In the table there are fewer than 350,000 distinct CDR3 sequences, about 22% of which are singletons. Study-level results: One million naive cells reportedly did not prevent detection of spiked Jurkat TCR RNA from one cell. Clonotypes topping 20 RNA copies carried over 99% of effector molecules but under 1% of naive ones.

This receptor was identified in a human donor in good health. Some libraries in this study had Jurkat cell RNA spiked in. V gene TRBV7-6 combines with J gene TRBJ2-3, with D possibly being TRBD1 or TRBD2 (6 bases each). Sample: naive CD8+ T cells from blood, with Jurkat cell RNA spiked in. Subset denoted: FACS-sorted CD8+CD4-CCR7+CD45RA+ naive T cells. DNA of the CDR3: TGTGCCAGCAGCTTGGAGGGGGTAGGCACAGATACGCAGTATTTT. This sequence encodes CASSLEGVGTDTQYF.